Listed below are T cell receptor beta chains from one sample, sequenced in a study of PD-L1 blockade in urothelial cancer. Sequencing used immunoSEQ multiplex PCR; TCRdb keeps in-frame clones, though not all of them. In the table there are about 120,000 clones, around nine tenths of which are singletons. The sample was PBMCs, taken around atezolizumab (anti-PD-L1) treatment. These receptors all come from a man aged 60 to 75 with urothelial cancer. The CDR3 runs from the conserved cysteine through the conserved F or W. D genes are given only for firm matches. Clone size, where shown, is once, few, many, or a class for clones that have expanded.

>NA|NA|TRBJ2-7|TRBV5-5
CASSLAGNSGYEQYF
TGTGCCAGCAGCTTGGCAGGAAACAGCGGTTACGAGCAGTACTTC
>TRBD2|once|TRBJ2-3|TRBV5-1
CASSLGLAGITSTDTQYF
TGCGCCAGCAGCTTGGGACTAGCGGGAATCACTAGCACAGATACGCAGTATTTT
>TRBD2|NA|TRBJ2-4|TRBV4-1
CASSQVGLAGMGENIQYF
TGCGCCAGCAGCCAAGTGGGCCTAGCGGGAATGGGGGAAAACATTCAGTACTTC
>NA|NA|TRBJ1-1|TRBV7-6
CASSLWDKEAFF
TGTGCCAGCAGCTTATGGGACAAAGAAGCTTTCTTT
>TRBD2|NA|TRBJ2-1|TRBV6-4
CASSEQPGLVFNEQFF
TGTGCCAGCAGTGAACAACCGGGACTAGTTTTCAATGAGCAGTTCTTC
>TRBD2|once|TRBJ2-2|TRBV30
CAWVSGIGTGELFF
TGTGCCTGGGTTAGCGGGATAGGGACCGGGGAGCTATTTTTT
>TRBD1|few|TRBJ2-2|TRBV7-9
CASTQWDRDTGELFF
TGTGCCAGCACCCAATGGGACAGGGACACCGGGGAGCTGTTTTTT
>NA|few|TRBJ1-2|TRBV18
CASSLSRDFYGGYTF
TGTGCCAGCTCACTATCACGGGACTTCTACGGGGGCTACACCTTC
>NA|NA|TRBJ1-5|TRBV19
CASSIGQGYNQPQHF
TGTGCCAGTAGTATAGGCCAGGGGTACAATCAGCCCCAGCATTTT
>NA|NA|TRBJ2-2|TRBV7-2
CASRYRVTGELFF
TGTGCCAGCAGATACAGGGTCACCGGGGAGCTGTTTTTT
>NA|NA|TRBJ1-3|TRBV18
CASSPPGTGNTIYF
TGTGCCAGCTCACCACCCGGGACAGGAAACACCATATATTTT
>NA|NA|TRBJ2-1|TRBV7-9
CASSLDDGNEQFF
TGTGCCAGCAGCTTAGACGACGGGAACGAGCAGTTCTTC
>TRBD2|NA|TRBJ2-1|TRBV5-1
CASSLEGTSGSYEQFF
TGCGCCAGCAGCTTGGAGGGGACTAGCGGGAGTTATGAGCAGTTCTTC
>TRBD1|NA|TRBJ1-5|TRBV4-2
CASSQAPGDRSNQPQHF
TGTGCCAGCAGCCAAGCCCCCGGGGACAGGAGTAATCAGCCCCAGCATTTT
>TRBD2|NA|TRBJ2-5|TRBV5-4
CASSPRLAGGGETQYF
TGTGCCAGCAGCCCTCGACTAGCGGGTGGTGGAGAGACCCAGTACTTC
>TRBD2|NA|TRBJ2-2|TRBV2
CASSPLGLAVNTGELFF
TGTGCCAGCAGTCCTCTAGGACTAGCGGTGAACACCGGGGAGCTGTTTTTT
>TRBD2|NA|TRBJ2-3|TRBV7-6
CASSPTAGGTDTQYF
TGTGCCAGCAGCCCCACAGCGGGGGGCACAGATACGCAGTATTTT
>NA|NA|TRBJ2-7|TRBV28
CASSLRAGSSYEQYF
TGTGCCAGCAGTTTGAGGGCGGGGAGCTCCTACGAGCAGTACTTC
>NA|NA|TRBJ2-6|TRBV28
CASTAPSGANVLTF
TGTGCCTCGACAGCCCCCTCTGGGGCCAACGTCCTGACTTTC
>NA|NA|TRBJ2-5|TRBV4-2
CAGSQVANQETQYF
TGTGCCGGCAGCCAAGTGGCCAACCAAGAGACCCAGTACTTC
>TRBD2|NA|TRBJ2-1|TRBV9
CASSVQRTSASYNEQFF
TGTGCCAGCAGCGTACAAAGGACTAGTGCCTCCTACAATGAGCAGTTCTTC
>NA|NA|TRBJ2-5|TRBV10-3
CAISESLETQYF
TGTGCCATCAGTGAGTCTCTAGAGACCCAGTACTTC
>TRBD2|NA|TRBJ2-3|TRBV5-1
CASSLGTSGGTDTQYF
TGCGCCAGCAGCCTGGGGACTAGCGGGGGGACAGATACGCAGTATTTT
>NA|NA|TRBJ1-3|TRBV6-1
CASSHREGRNTIYF
TGTGCCAGCAGTCACAGGGAGGGTAGAAACACCATATATTTT
>TRBD2|NA|TRBJ2-5|TRBV2
CASSTTGTSGETQYF
TGTGCCAGCAGTACTACCGGGACTAGTGGTGAGACCCAGTACTTC
>NA|NA|TRBJ2-7|TRBV4-3
CASSQGTGGPEGEQYF
TGCGCCAGCAGCCAAGGAACCGGGGGGCCGGAGGGGGAGCAGTACTTC
>TRBD2|NA|TRBJ2-7|TRBV7-2
CASSQGTSGELIYEQYF
TGTGCCAGCAGCCAAGGGACTAGCGGGGAACTTATCTACGAGCAGTACTTC
>NA|NA|TRBJ2-3|TRBV19
CASSIAAGAPTDTQYF
TGTGCCAGTAGTATCGCGGCGGGGGCCCCCACAGATACGCAGTATTTT
>NA|NA|TRBJ2-7|TRBV9
CASSVGSSRGYEQYF
TGTGCCAGCAGCGTAGGTTCTTCTCGGGGCTACGAGCAGTACTTC